Presented here are 6 T cell receptor beta chains from one specimen sequenced in a study of cytomegalovirus exposure and HLA in healthy donors. The primer mix had 60 Vbeta and 13 Jbeta primers. Generated by immunoSEQ multiplex PCR, the TCRdb table keeps only in-frame clones and is missing some. The repertoire holds 100,000 to 150,000 clones, with about 68% as singletons. The sample was PBMCs. Every receptor here comes from a man in his forties or fifties in good health and CMV-seropositive.

CDR3: CASSQTDFSTDTQYF. CDR3 nucleotides: TGTGCCAGCAGTCAGACAGATTTTAGCACAGATACGCAGTATTTT. This sequence joins TRBV27 and TRBJ2-3, with TRBD1 as a possible D gene (5 bases). Germline V gene lookup returns CDR1 MNHEY and CDR2 SMNVEV (reference sequence). The germline V and J ends were trimmed by 5 bases and 0 bases, with 12 bases remaining between them. The CDR3 sequence is 15 residues long.

The chain links TRBV2 to TRBJ2-1; 9 bases agree with TRBD2. The CDR3 is made up of 15 amino acids. V was clipped by 6 bases and J by 9 bases; unmatched bases: 12. The V gene's germline CDR1 is SNHLY and CDR2 FYNNEI. CDR3 protein: CASRPNSGGPGEQFF. CDR3 bases: TGTGCCAGCAGACCGAATAGCGGGGGCCCAGGTGAGCAGTTCTTC.

The chain joins TRBV6-5 to TRBJ2-2; D is perhaps TRBD2 (5 bases). The CDR3 spans 14 residues. Germline V gene lookup returns CDR1 MNHEY and CDR2 SVGAGI. The V end lost 4 bases, the J end lost 6 bases, and 12 bases lay between the germline ends. The CDR3 is CASSSARGSGELFF. In DNA, the CDR3 is TGTGCCAGCAGTTCAGCCCGGGGTTCCGGGGAGCTGTTTTTT.

This chain links TRBV10-2 with TRBJ1-4; 8 bases align to TRBD1. From germline, CDR1 is WSHSY and CDR2 SAAADI. V shed 2 bases, J shed 5 bases, and the junction held 4 bases outside the gene matches. The CDR3 extends over 15 amino acids. CDR3 coding DNA: TGCGCCAGCAGTGAGAACAGGGGGAGGAATGAAAAACTGTTTTTT. Its protein product is CASSENRGRNEKLFF.

Turning to this clone: This specimen includes other DNA sequences encoding the same CDR3. The chain recombines TRBV13 with TRBJ1-2, with 8 bases aligning to TRBD1. The V and J ends lost 0 bases and 5 bases, in that order; junction bases with no gene match: 2. The CDR3 contains 14 residues. CDR1 PRHDT and CDR2 FYEKMQ come from the germline V gene (reference sequence). The DNA for the CDR3 is TGTGCCAGCAGCTTAGGCACAGGGGGGTATGGCTACACCTTC. This encodes CASSLGTGGYGYTF.

The V gene is TRBV27, the J gene TRBJ2-5; 12 nucleotides align to TRBD2. Germline CDR1 MNHEY, CDR2 SMNVEV (reference sequence). The CDR3 is made up of 18 amino acids. The ends lost 2 bases at V and 2 bases at J; junction bases unmatched: 9. As DNA, the CDR3 is TGTGCCAGCAGTTTACAGAGACTAGCGGGGGCCCTGCAAGAGACCCAGTACTTC. Its protein is CASSLQRLAGALQETQYF.